This T cell receptor (beta chain) is from a study of T cells in Graves' hyperthyroidism and ophthalmopathy. Findings of the study overall: Stable hyperthyroidism was separated from ophthalmopathy by a model based on 13 V-J features. Onset of ophthalmopathy came a median roughly 6.5 months after the model predicted it.

PBMCs were sourced from around 10 ml fresh peripheral blood. There are many counts of this clonotype. The antigen is unknown. Germline values: CDR1 SGHAT, CDR2 FQNNGV. V was shortened by 3 bases and J by 0 bases, with 6 bases between the two germline ends. The CDR3 length is 15 residues. Amplified TCR beta CDR3 regions derived from RNA transcripts. The HTBI primer set drove a first-round RT-PCR of the TCR CDR3. TCRdb redid the calling of the multiplex PCR reads with MiXCR, one entry per CDR3 protein. The table lists about 300,000 distinct CDR3 sequences, less than 20% of them singletons, with about 40% in the top ten.

The J gene is TRBJ2-6, the V gene TRBV11-2, with D perhaps matching TRBD2 (5 bases). The clonotype originates from a man aged 45-65 years with Graves' ophthalmopathy. Sequenced input: blood. The CDR3 is CASSFGNSGANVLTF. CDR3 in DNA: TGTGCCAGCAGCTTCGGGAACTCTGGGGCCAACGTCCTGACTTTC.